This passage covers 30 T cell receptor beta chains from one sample sequenced in a study of shared clonotypes between healthy human individuals. TCRdb's copy holds only in-frame clones and misses some; the assay was immunoSEQ multiplex PCR. Of over a million clones listed, 95% to 99% were seen once; the top ten hold less than 0.55%. The sequenced material came from naive CD4+ T cells sorted from blood. Subset defined: CD45RA+ positively selected. The receptors shown here come from a man aged 25-45 years in good health.

Concerning this clone: A read error may account for a junction end that differs from germline. The sample holds other DNA sequences that translate to the same CDR3. The J gene is TRBJ2-1, the V gene TRBV2; D not certain. CDR1 and CDR2 (germline): SNHLY, FYNNEI. The CDR3 runs to 10 residues. The CDR3 DNA reads as TGTGCGAGCACCTACAATGAGCAGTTCTTC. Protein: CASTYNEQFF.

As regards this clone: Other DNA sequences in this specimen translate into the identical CDR3. The chain employs TRBV5-4 and TRBJ2-2; D is ambiguous. The CDR3 totals 14 residues. Germline V gives CDR1 SGHNT, CDR2 YYREEE (reference sequence). Trimming took 3 bases from V and 0 from J, leaving 6 bases between them. The CDR3 region has the DNA TGTGCCAGCAGCTCCCCCACGAACACCGGGGAGCTGTTTTTT. This sequence encodes CASSSPTNTGELFF.

The V and J genes are TRBV5-1 and TRBJ1-5, with D possibly TRBD1 on 5 matching bases. V lost 5 bases and J lost 4, with 22 bases in between. In germline, CDR1 is SGHRS, CDR2 YFSETQ. This CDR3 is 17 amino acids long. CDR3 in DNA: TGCGCCAGCAGTTTGAACCCCGCGGGGGGAACTAATCAGCCCCAGCATTTT. Translating gives CASSLNPAGGTNQPQHF.

The genes are TRBV19 and TRBJ1-5; weak D call: TRBD1 (6 bases). The CDR3 is 15 amino acids. V lost 9 bases and J 3 bases, leaving 18 bases between the germline ends. Germline V gene sequence: CDR1 LNHDA, CDR2 SQIVND (reference sequence). Written as DNA, the CDR3 is TGTGCCAGCTCCCTTACCGCAGGGGACAATCAGCCCCAGCATTTT. It yields the protein CASSLTAGDNQPQHF.

V is TRBV5-1 and J is TRBJ2-5, with TRBD1 matching 8 bases. CDR1 SGHRS and CDR2 YFSETQ come from the germline V gene. The CDR3 runs 17 residues. V was clipped by 4 bases and J by 4 bases; unmatched bases: 15. The CDR3 is CASSVNPQDRAGETQYF. The DNA for the CDR3 is TGCGCCAGCAGCGTGAACCCCCAGGACAGGGCAGGAGAGACCCAGTACTTC.

The chain joins TRBV5-1 to TRBJ2-1; 11 bases are a match to TRBD2. Germline loops: CDR1 SGHRS, CDR2 YFSETQ. Trimming removed 0 bases from V and 4 bases from J; junction bases left unmatched: 6. This CDR3 contains 17 residues. CDR3: CASSLAVAGGPYNEQFF. DNA for the CDR3: TGCGCCAGCAGCTTGGCCGTAGCGGGAGGGCCGTACAATGAGCAGTTCTTC.

Comments on this clone: Other DNA sequences of this sample code for an identical CDR3. J is TRBJ2-6 and V is TRBV6-5; D gene unclear. Germline V gene sequence: CDR1 MNHEY, CDR2 SVGAGI. Trimming removed 0 bases from V and 1 base from J, with 1 base in between. The CDR3 has 14 residues. The CDR3 nucleotides are TGTGCCAGCAGTTACTCTTCTGGGGCCAACGTCCTGACTTTC. This codes for CASSYSSGANVLTF.

As concerns this clone: The same CDR3 is also encoded by other DNA sequences in this sample. The J gene is TRBJ2-5, the V gene TRBV29-1, with D uncertain. Per the germline V gene, CDR1 is SQVTM and CDR2 is ANQGSEA. V gave up 4 bases and J gave up 5 bases, with 11 bases separating them. The length of the CDR3 is 12 residues. The CDR3 region is CSVGRLGETQYF. The DNA of the CDR3 is TGCAGCGTTGGGCGCTTGGGGGAGACCCAGTACTTC.

The DNA for the CDR3 is TGTGCTAGTGGCCAGTCGGCTTTGGGCACTGAAGCTTTCTTT. The encoded protein is CASGQSALGTEAFF. V and J are TRBV12-5 and TRBJ1-1; D is undetermined. V lost 6 bases, J lost 4 bases, and 15 bases lay in between. CDR3 size: 14 residues. In germline, CDR1 is LGHNT, CDR2 FRNRAP. The whole variable domain, remainder taken from reference TRBV12-5 and TRBJ1-1, is DARVTQTPRHKVTEMGQEVTMRCQPILGHNTVFWYRQTMMQGLELLAYFRNRAPLDDSGMPKDRFSAEMPDATLATLKIQPSEPRDSAVYFCASGQSALGTEAFFGQGTRLTVV.

This chain connects TRBV18 to TRBJ1-2, with TRBD1 matching 11 bases. This CDR3 is built from 15 residues. V was clipped by 4 bases and J by 3 bases; unmatched bases: 4. The germline V gene has CDR1 KGHSH and CDR2 LQKENI. CDR3 in DNA: TGTGCCAGCTCACGGACAGGGGGCTTTGACTATGGCTACACCTTC. This encodes CASSRTGGFDYGYTF.

This clone came up once. The rearrangement joins TRBV10-2 to TRBJ1-1; 7 bases agree with TRBD1. This CDR3 contains 13 residues. V dropped 7 bases and J dropped 4; count of bases not matched to a gene: 6. Germline loops: CDR1 WSHSY, CDR2 SAAADI. CDR3 region: CASKQTGATEAFF. CDR3 nucleotide sequence: TGCGCCAGCAAACAAACAGGGGCCACTGAAGCTTTCTTT.

The V gene is TRBV2, the J gene TRBJ2-7; D may correspond to TRBD1 or TRBD2 (5 bases each). The ends were cut back, 9 bases at V and 0 bases at J, with 12 bases in the middle. Germline CDR1 reads SNHLY; CDR2 reads FYNNEI. The CDR3 is 13 residues long. CDR3 protein: CARGTGYSYEQYF. The CDR3 nucleotides read TGTGCCAGAGGGACGGGGTACTCCTACGAGCAGTACTTC.

The chain employs TRBV2 and TRBJ1-1; no reliable D call. Germline values: CDR1 SNHLY, CDR2 FYNNEI. V was clipped by 5 bases and J by 1 base, with 8 bases between them. CDR3 size: 13 residues. This CDR3 is CASSRWGNTEAFF. CDR3 bases: TGTGCCAGCAGTCGATGGGGGAACACTGAAGCTTTCTTT.

The genes are TRBV29-1 and TRBJ2-3; perhaps TRBD1 as D (5 bases). Germline-derived CDR1 and CDR2 are SQVTM and ANQGSEA. CDR3 length equals 15 residues. The ends were cut back, 8 bases at V and 3 bases at J, with 21 bases in the middle. The CDR3 DNA reads TGCAGCTCCTCAGGGCTGCAGTCGAGGACAGATACGCAGTATTTT. Encoded protein: CSSSGLQSRTDTQYF.

This chain links TRBV5-8 with TRBJ1-5; TRBD1 matches at 7 bases. From germline, CDR1 is SGHTS and CDR2 YDEGEE. The CDR3 runs to 15 residues. V trimming: 0 bases; J trimming: 4 bases; junction bases outside the gene matches: 4. The CDR3 DNA follows: TGTGCCAGCAGCTTGGAGGGGACAGATAATCAGCCCCAGCATTTT. It encodes CASSLEGTDNQPQHF.

CDR3: CASSFRAGTGATGELFF. CDR3 sequence (DNA): TGTGCCAGCAGCTTTAGAGCCGGGACAGGGGCCACCGGGGAGCTGTTTTTT. V and J are TRBV7-2 and TRBJ2-2; 10 bases align to TRBD1. Germline CDR1 is SGHTA and CDR2 is FQGNSA. This CDR3 is built from 17 residues. Trimming at V came to 3 bases and at J to 4 bases, leaving 8 bases not matched to a gene.

The genes are TRBV11-2 and TRBJ2-3; 7 bases align to TRBD1. CDR3 length: 17 residues. Germline V lookup: CDR1 SGHAT, CDR2 FQNNGV. The J segment lost 0 bases and the V segment lost 6 bases, leaving 12 bases of the junction unmatched. Here the CDR3 reads CASRETFYRGSTDTQYF. As DNA, the CDR3 is TGTGCCAGCAGAGAAACCTTCTACAGGGGAAGCACAGATACGCAGTATTTT.

Here the CDR3 DNA reads TGTGCCAGCAGCGAGCACCCTAGCGGGAGCTTAAATGAGCAGTTCTTC. Amino acid sequence: CASSEHPSGSLNEQFF. The chain recombines TRBV9 with TRBJ2-1; TRBD2 matches 10 bases. Trimming removed 3 bases from V and 7 bases from J; junction bases left unmatched: 10. The CDR3 loop spans 16 amino acids. The V gene's germline CDR1 is SGDLS and CDR2 YYNGEE.

The V and J genes are TRBV19 and TRBJ1-5; TRBD1 aligns across 7 bases. The V and J ends lost 6 bases and 0 bases, in that order; junction bases with no gene match: 5. Germline-derived CDR1 and CDR2 are LNHDA and SQIVND (reference sequence). CDR3 length: 15 amino acids. Written as DNA, the CDR3 is TGTGCCAGTAGAACAGGGGACCATAGCAATCAGCCCCAGCATTTT. Translation gives CASRTGDHSNQPQHF.

This CDR3 reads CASSLRLDEQFF. DNA of the CDR3: TGTGCCAGCAGCTTGAGGCTTGATGAGCAGTTCTTC. This chain uses TRBV5-4 with TRBJ2-1; D unclear. The germline V and J ends were trimmed by 1 base and 8 bases, with 7 bases remaining between them. This CDR3 has 12 amino acids. CDR1 is SGHNT, CDR2 YYREEE, per germline (reference sequence).

The V and J genes are TRBV5-1 and TRBJ2-3, with 11 positions matching TRBD2. Losses at the gene ends were 0 bases for V and 3 bases for J; bases not matched to a gene: 18. The CDR3 extends over 21 amino acids. The germline V gene encodes CDR1 SGHRS and CDR2 YFSETQ. The CDR3 coding sequence is TGCGCCAGCAGCTTGGAGCCGGCTAGCGGGAGGTCGCTACAGGGTACAGATACGCAGTATTTT. Amino acids: CASSLEPASGRSLQGTDTQYF.

Turning to this clone: Other nucleotide sequences in the sample specify the same CDR3. This rearrangement joins TRBV28 to TRBJ1-2; D might be TRBD1 (5 bases). This CDR3 comprises 12 residues. Looked up from germline, CDR1 is MDHEN and CDR2 is SYDVKM. Trimming removed 3 bases at V and 6 bases at J, with 8 bases between. CDR3 nucleotides: TGTGCCAGCAGTTTGAGGGGCGATGGCTACACCTTC. It specifies CASSLRGDGYTF.

As regards this clone: Other DNA sequences from this sample encode an identical CDR3 as well. The CDR3 DNA is TGTGCCAGCAGTGAATCGGGTGGCGGCAATCAGCCCCAGCATTTT. Residues: CASSESGGGNQPQHF. This chain uses TRBV6-1 with TRBJ1-5; no firm D call. The V end lost 2 bases, the J end lost 2 bases, and 10 bases lay between the germline ends. CDR1 and CDR2 (germline): MNHNS, SASEGT. There are 15 residues in the CDR3.

The J gene is TRBJ2-7, the V gene TRBV10-2; the match to TRBD2 covers 9 bases. The CDR3 loop spans 12 amino acids. V dropped 10 bases and J dropped 7; count of bases not matched to a gene: 8. Germline CDR1 is WSHSY and CDR2 is SAAADI. CDR3 residues: CAIGTSTREQYF. CDR3 nucleotides: TGCGCCATCGGGACTAGCACTAGGGAGCAGTACTTC.

The chain uses TRBV11-3 and TRBJ2-7; possibly TRBD2 for D (5 bases). The length of the CDR3 is 14 residues. The V gene's germline CDR1 is SGHNT and CDR2 YENEEA. The germline V and J ends were trimmed by 2 bases and 4 bases, with 12 bases remaining between them. The DNA of the CDR3 is TGTGCCAGCAGCTTAAGCGGCCAGACGTACGAGCAGTACTTC. Its translation: CASSLSGQTYEQYF. The variable domain in full, with the rest retrieved from reference TRBV11-3 and TRBJ2-7, is EAGVVQSPRYKIIEKKQPVAFWCNPISGHNTLYWYLQNLGQGPELLIRYENEEAVDDSQLPKDRFSAERLKGVDSTLKIQPAELGDSAVYLCASSLSGQTYEQYFGPGTRLTVT.

The chain carries TRBV30 and TRBJ1-2; tentatively, D is TRBD1 (5 bases). V shed 5 bases and J shed 4 bases, with 14 bases lying between them. The CDR3 sequence is 13 residues long. The germline V gene encodes CDR1 GTSNPN and CDR2 SVGIG (reference sequence). Here the CDR3 DNA reads TGTGCCTGGGTGGAAAGGCAGGGCTATGGCTACACCTTC. Residues: CAWVERQGYGYTF.

This chain joins TRBV15 and TRBJ2-2; perhaps D is TRBD1 or TRBD2 (5 bases each). The CDR3 covers 14 residues. V gave up 0 bases and J gave up 7 bases, with 9 bases separating them. Germline CDR1 LNHNV, CDR2 YYDKDF (reference sequence). CDR3 bases: TGTGCCACCAGCAGAGATGTGGGGGACGGGGAGCTGTTTTTT. Its protein is CATSRDVGDGELFF.

The chain recombines TRBV5-1 with TRBJ2-5; no reliable D call. CDR1 is SGHRS, CDR2 YFSETQ, per germline. V was trimmed by 2 bases and J by 4 bases, leaving 12 bases between them. This CDR3 has 14 amino acids. The DNA for the CDR3 is TGCGCCAGCAGCTTTCCCCCGGCCGGAGAGACCCAGTACTTC. Protein sequence: CASSFPPAGETQYF.

This clone was counted a single time. The chain recombines TRBV27 with TRBJ1-1; 8 bases map to TRBD1. V was clipped by 3 bases and J by 5 bases; unmatched bases: 14. Looked up from germline, CDR1 is MNHEY and CDR2 is SMNVEV (reference sequence). This CDR3 is 17 amino acids long. The CDR3: CASSFPRIDRGRTEAFF. CDR3 sequence (DNA): TGTGCCAGCAGTTTTCCAAGGATTGACAGGGGAAGGACTGAAGCTTTCTTT.

The chain combines TRBV27 with TRBJ1-3; 7 bases are a match to TRBD1. The CDR3 is 15 amino acids. The V gene end was trimmed by 5 bases and the J gene end by 4 bases; junction bases not matched to a gene: 8. Germline V gene lookup returns CDR1 MNHEY and CDR2 SMNVEV (reference sequence). CDR3 coding DNA: TGTGCCAGCAGTCTAACGACAGGGCCAGGAAACACCATATATTTT. Its translation is CASSLTTGPGNTIYF.